The rows below give T cell receptor beta chains drawn from one sample of a study of neurological immune-mediated disorders. MiXCR was run by TCRdb on the 5' RACE reads, yielding one entry per CDR3 protein. The sample yields under 45,000 distinct CDR3 sequences, about 22% seen once. Sequenced: PBMCs. Receptors were obtained from a man in his sixties with HTLV-1-associated myelopathy (HAM/TSP). Each CDR3 is given with its conserved first and last residue. Each record gives: J gene, V gene, clone size, D gene, CDR3 length, CDR3 protein, CDR3 DNA. The D gene is left open where the match is weak. Clone size is stated in some rows and not others, as once, few, many or a class when expanded.

TRBJ2-5	TRBV27	few	.	11	CASSLGRAQYF	TGTGCCAGCAGTTTGGGACGAGCCCAGTACTTC
TRBJ2-7	TRBV20-1	many	TRBD2	14	CSARGPSGVYEQYF	TGCAGTGCTAGAGGGCCTAGCGGTGTCTACGAGCAGTACTTC
TRBJ2-7	TRBV6-2/TRBV6-3	few	TRBD2	14	CASSYPGTRSEQYF	TGTGCCAGCAGTTATCCCGGGACTAGAAGCGAGCAGTACTTC
TRBJ1-1	TRBV5-6	many	.	14	CASSLGTILPEAFF	TGTGCCAGCAGCCTAGGGACGATCCTCCCTGAAGCTTTCTTT
TRBJ2-2	TRBV20-1	many	TRBD2	16	CSARGGLAVNTGELFF	TGCAGTGCTAGGGGGGGACTAGCGGTGAACACCGGGGAGCTGTTTTTT
TRBJ2-7	TRBV3-1	many	.	15	CASSQQGRALYEQYF	TGTGCCAGCAGCCAGCAAGGGCGGGCGCTCTACGAGCAGTACTTC
TRBJ2-2	TRBV6-5	many	.	16	CASSYSIRGYTGELFF	TGTGCCAGCAGTTACTCGATTCGGGGTTACACCGGGGAGCTGTTTTTT
TRBJ2-1	TRBV29-1	many	TRBD2	15	CSVEGLAGTYNEQFF	TGCAGCGTTGAAGGCTTAGCGGGTACATACAATGAGCAGTTCTTC
TRBJ2-5	TRBV5-5	many	TRBD2	16	CASSWRGLYRQETQYF	TGTGCCAGCAGCTGGAGGGGACTATACCGGCAAGAGACCCAGTACTTC
TRBJ2-3	TRBV12-3/TRBV12-4	many	TRBD2	15	CASSPWGGGTDTQYF	TGTGCCAGCAGTCCCTGGGGCGGGGGGACAGATACGCAGTATTTT
TRBJ2-7	TRBV7-2	many	.	13	CASSLNPNKEQYF	TGTGCCAGCAGCTTAAATCCTAACAAGGAGCAGTACTTC
TRBJ2-5	TRBV20-1	many	.	12	CSARTDQETQYF	TGCAGTGCCCGGACAGACCAAGAGACCCAGTACTTC
TRBJ2-3	TRBV20-1	many	TRBD2	16	CSASLLTGGTTDTQYF	TGCAGTGCTAGCCTACTCACGGGGGGTACCACAGATACGCAGTATTTT
TRBJ2-1	TRBV5-1	many	.	18	CASSLGGGGRGLYNEQFF	TGCGCCAGCAGCTTGGGGGGGGGTGGCAGGGGCCTCTACAATGAGCAGTTCTTC
TRBJ2-5	TRBV29-1	few	.	12	CSVAEYQETQYF	TGCAGCGTTGCCGAGTACCAAGAGACCCAGTACTTC
TRBJ2-7	TRBV20-1	few	.	14	CSANRDTVGYEQYF	TGCAGTGCCAACAGGGACACCGTGGGGTACGAGCAGTACTTC
TRBJ1-1	TRBV5-1	many	TRBD1	14	CASTGTARNTEAFF	TGCGCCAGCACCGGGACAGCACGGAACACTGAAGCTTTCTTT
TRBJ2-3	TRBV29-1	many	.	11	CSGDVLDTQYF	TGCAGCGGGGACGTTTTAGATACGCAGTATTTT
TRBJ2-4	TRBV5-1	many	TRBD1	14	CASSPGGQGNIQYF	TGCGCCAGCAGCCCGGGGGGACAGGGGAACATTCAGTACTTC
TRBJ2-5	TRBV20-1	.	.	15	CSATPPFIGQETQYF	TGCAGTGCTACCCCCCCGTTTATCGGTCAAGAGACCCAGTACTTC
TRBJ2-1	TRBV5-5	.	.	12	CASSLSGVGQFF	TGTGCCAGCAGCTTGTCAGGGGTCGGGCAGTTCTTT
TRBJ1-1	TRBV5-1	many	TRBD1	15	CASSPQGGGRTEAFF	TGCGCCAGCAGCCCCCAGGGGGGGGGTCGGACTGAAGCTTTCTTT
TRBJ1-2	TRBV29-1	many	TRBD1	17	CSVEGRSGQGGNYGYTF	TGCAGCGTTGAAGGTCGATCCGGGCAGGGGGGTAACTATGGCTACACCTTC
TRBJ1-5	TRBV18	many	.	15	CASSPIQDYNQPQHF	TGTGCCAGCTCACCAATTCAGGACTACAATCAGCCCCAGCATTTT
TRBJ1-4	TRBV28	many	TRBD1	17	CASSSSGTGILGEKLFF	TGTGCCAGCAGCTCGTCCGGGACAGGGATCCTGGGAGAAAAACTGTTTTTT
TRBJ2-3	TRBV20-1	many	.	16	CSARGYSGRSTDTQYF	TGCAGTGCTAGAGGGTACAGCGGAAGAAGCACAGATACGCAGTATTTT
TRBJ2-7	TRBV29-1	.	TRBD1	14	CSVIRDRAPYEQYF	TGCAGCGTTATCCGGGACAGGGCGCCCTACGAGCAGTACTTC
TRBJ2-7	TRBV20-1	many	.	16	CSASPTDRLKFYEQYF	TGCAGTGCTAGTCCCACGGACAGATTGAAATTCTACGAGCAGTACTTC
TRBJ2-7	TRBV5-1	many	.	12	CASSLGNYEQYF	TGCGCCAGCAGCTTGGGCAACTACGAGCAGTACTTC
TRBJ2-1	TRBV12-3/TRBV12-4	many	.	16	CASSFGAGISNNEQFF	TGTGCCAGCAGTTTTGGCGCAGGCATATCCAACAATGAGCAGTTCTTC
TRBJ2-3	TRBV29-1	many	TRBD2	14	CSVGAGVSTDTQYF	TGCAGCGTTGGAGCGGGAGTGAGCACAGATACGCAGTATTTT
TRBJ2-3	TRBV6-5	many	.	13	CASSSPGPGAQYF	TGTGCCAGCAGTTCCCCAGGACCTGGGGCGCAGTATTTT
TRBJ1-5	TRBV6-6	many	.	14	CASSDNGGNQPQHF	TGTGCCAGCAGTGATAATGGGGGCAATCAGCCCCAGCATTTT
TRBJ2-7	TRBV5-1	.	TRBD1	16	CASSAASRQGAIEQYF	TGCGCCAGCAGCGCGGCCTCGAGACAGGGGGCGATCGAGCAGTACTTC
TRBJ1-5	TRBV2	many	TRBD1	14	CASNADRGPQPQHF	TGTGCCAGCAACGCGGACAGGGGGCCTCAGCCCCAGCATTTT
TRBJ1-4	TRBV6-6	.	.	14	CASSYIRENEKLFF	TGTGCCAGCAGTTACATCCGGGAGAATGAAAAACTGTTTTTT
TRBJ2-2	TRBV5-1	many	.	15	CASSGATQGTGELFF	TGCGCCAGCAGCGGAGCCACACAGGGCACCGGGGAGCTGTTTTTT
TRBJ2-1	TRBV6-5	many	.	11	CASRGVNEQFF	TGTGCCAGCCGAGGGGTCAATGAGCAGTTCTTC
TRBJ2-2	TRBV3-1	.	TRBD1	15	CASTRTGSNTGELFF	TGTGCCAGCACTCGGACAGGGTCGAACACCGGGGAGCTGTTTTTT
TRBJ2-7	TRBV10-3	many	.	14	CAIRYNPSSYEQYF	TGTGCCATCAGGTATAACCCAAGCTCCTACGAGCAGTACTTC
TRBJ2-7	TRBV5-1	many	.	16	CASSWGGNPSSYEQYF	TGCGCCAGCAGCTGGGGAGGTAATCCGAGCTCCTACGAGCAGTACTTC
TRBJ2-5	TRBV6-6	many	.	12	CASSRDQETQYF	TGTGCCAGCAGCCGAGACCAAGAGACCCAGTACTTC
TRBJ1-2	TRBV19	.	TRBD1	15	CASSITGTGGYGYTF	TGTGCCAGTAGTATTACGGGGACAGGGGGATATGGCTACACCTTC
TRBJ1-1	TRBV6-5	many	.	15	CASSYGGAGNTEAFF	TGTGCCAGCAGTTACGGGGGGGCCGGGAACACTGAAGCTTTCTTT
TRBJ1-4	TRBV20-1	many	TRBD1	16	CSARVSGGQGYEKLFF	TGCAGTGCTAGAGTTTCCGGAGGACAGGGGTATGAAAAACTGTTTTTT
TRBJ1-1	TRBV4-1	.	TRBD1	18	CASSPLSGTGGLNTEAFF	TGCGCCAGCAGCCCGCTTTCGGGAACAGGGGGGCTGAACACTGAAGCTTTCTTT
TRBJ2-5	TRBV5-1	few	.	14	CASSVDRREETQYF	TGCGCCAGCAGCGTAGACCGAAGGGAAGAGACCCAGTACTTC
TRBJ2-7	TRBV29-1	medium-sized	TRBD1	14	CSVEVTGQGPEQYF	TGCAGCGTTGAAGTCACTGGACAGGGGCCGGAGCAGTACTTC
TRBJ2-5	TRBV5-1	many	.	15	CASSLGGQLQETQYF	TGCGCCAGCAGCCTAGGGGGACAACTCCAAGAGACCCAGTACTTC
TRBJ2-7	TRBV20-1	many	TRBD1	12	CSAPGTGDEQYF	TGCAGTGCTCCCGGGACAGGCGACGAGCAGTACTTC